Below, one T cell receptor beta chain is given with its context. Its antigen is still unknown. The junction and the germline gene differ at one end; a read error may be behind it. This CDR3 region has 12 residues. From germline, CDR1 is SGHTA and CDR2 FQGNSA. This record comes from a study of T-cell memory formation after mild COVID-19. Study-wide findings and caveats: Pre-infection memory carried some responding clones, suggesting that cross-reactive memory joined.

TCRdb analysed the 5' RACE reads with MiXCR anew, one entry per CDR3 protein. The table lists under 650,000 distinct CDR3 sequences, approximately 18% of them singletons. The sequenced sample consisted of PBMCs or a T cell subset sorted from them (not recorded which). This clonotype was obtained from an adult woman who had mild COVID-19 (a few samples of this study predate the infection). Cell type and time point are not known. The rearrangement joins TRBV7-2 to TRBJ1-1; D possibly corresponds to TRBD1 (5 bases). The CDR3 coding sequence is TGTGCCAGCAGCTCCTATCAGGGCCCGCCGTGGTTT. Protein sequence: CASSSYQGPPWF.